These 6 T cell receptor beta chains share one sample of origin, sequenced in a study of shared clonotypes between healthy human individuals. Sequencing was performed with immunoSEQ multiplex PCR; in TCRdb, only in-frame clones are kept and a portion is missing. This sample has some 490,000 clones, with about 72% found just once. The sample consisted of PBMCs. These receptors were obtained from a woman aged 40 to 49 in good health. Some clones in this sample may be carry-over from other donors' samples.

This clone was observed a few times. V gene TRBV4-1 combines with J gene TRBJ2-6; possibly TRBD1 for D (6 bases). Trimming removed 1 base at V and 0 bases at J, with 16 bases between. The CDR3 sequence is 19 residues long. Germline values: CDR1 MGHRA, CDR2 YSYEKL. In DNA, the CDR3 is TGCGCCAGCAGCCAAGCCCCGGGACATTCCCTCTCTGGGGCCAACGTCCTGACTTTC. Translating gives CASSQAPGHSLSGANVLTF.

The chain links TRBV7-9 to TRBJ2-2; unclear D gene. Trimming took 4 bases from V and 1 from J, leaving 4 bases between them. Looked up from germline, CDR1 is SEHNR and CDR2 is FQNEAQ (reference sequence). The CDR3 runs to 13 residues. CDR3 residues: CASSYRNTGELFF. The DNA for the CDR3 is TGTGCCAGCAGCTACAGGAACACCGGGGAGCTGTTTTTT.

The chain carries TRBV5-8 and TRBJ1-2, with 8 bases identical to TRBD1. Trimming took 4 bases from V and 0 from J; bases not matched to a gene: 2. The CDR3 is 14 residues long. CDR1 is SGHTS and CDR2 is YDEGEE in the germline V gene. CDR3 region: CASSVQGANYGYTF. In DNA, the CDR3 is TGTGCCAGCAGCGTACAGGGGGCTAACTATGGCTACACCTTC.

This clone was detected only a few times. V and J are TRBV27 and TRBJ2-7; 7 bases line up with TRBD2. The junction had 6 bases not matched to a gene; V was cut back by 1 base and J by 3 bases. In germline, CDR1 is MNHEY, CDR2 SMNVEV (reference sequence). This CDR3 spans 15 amino acids. CDR3 sequence (DNA): TGTGCCAGCAGTTTATATGCGGGGGTATACTACGAGCAGTACTTC. It codes for CASSLYAGVYYEQYF.

Comment on this clone: Germline and junction disagree at one end, which may indicate a read error. Additional DNA sequences in this sample encode the identical CDR3. The chain joins TRBV30 to TRBJ2-1; D ambiguous. Germline V lookup: CDR1 GTSNPN, CDR2 SVGIG (reference sequence). The CDR3 is made up of 12 amino acids. The CDR3 DNA is TGTGCTTGGAGTCGCCTGGGCAATGAGCAGTTCTTC. The encoded protein is CAWSRLGNEQFF.

The rearrangement joins TRBV29-1 to TRBJ2-3; 9 bases match TRBD1. The CDR3 is 15 amino acids. Germline V gives CDR1 SQVTM, CDR2 ANQGSEA. V lost 7 bases to trimming and J lost 2 bases; unmatched junction nucleotides: 10. CDR3 sequence reads: CSATGGEGHTDTQYF. CDR3 bases: TGCAGCGCAACAGGGGGCGAGGGCCACACAGATACGCAGTATTTT.